This T cell receptor beta chain was captured in a study of metastatic and nonmetastatic thyroid tumors. Study details: Malignant and benign thyroid patients had repertoires compared in peripheral blood and tumor or nodule tissue.

This clone was detected many times. With 4 bases clipped from V and 9 bases from J, the junction kept 1 base outside the gene matches. This CDR3 spans 13 amino acids. CDR1 is SGDLS and CDR2 is YYNGEE in the germline V gene. Original handling: What underpinned the distant-metastasis classifier for papillary thyroid cancer was the set of CDR3 differences across clinicopathological groups. MiXCR reprocessed the PCR reads for TCRdb. TCRdb, not the original authors, processed these V and J calls. The sample has fewer than 15,000 clones, approximately 12% seen once; the top ten hold about 14%. Patients underwent thyroid surgery, and none had received any treatment before it.

This receptor was identified in a female donor with papillary thyroid cancer or a benign thyroid nodule (not recorded which). Some clones in this sample may be carry-over from other donors' samples. V and J are TRBV9 and TRBJ1-6, with TRBD1 identical over 10 bases. Material: blood. CDR3 nucleotide sequence: TGTGCCAGCAGCCGGGACAGGGGTTCACCCCTCCACTTT. Translated, it gives CASSRDRGSPLHF.